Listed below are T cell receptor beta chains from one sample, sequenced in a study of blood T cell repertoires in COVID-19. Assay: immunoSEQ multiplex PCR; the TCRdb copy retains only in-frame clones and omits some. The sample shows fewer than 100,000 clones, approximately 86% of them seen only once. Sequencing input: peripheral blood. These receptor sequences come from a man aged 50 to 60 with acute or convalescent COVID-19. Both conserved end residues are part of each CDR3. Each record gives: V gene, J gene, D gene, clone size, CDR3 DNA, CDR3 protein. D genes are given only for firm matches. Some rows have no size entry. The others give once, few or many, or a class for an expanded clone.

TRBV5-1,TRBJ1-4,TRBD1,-,TGCGCCAGCAGCTCCGACAGGGTAGGCGAAAAACTGTTTTTT,CASSSDRVGEKLFF
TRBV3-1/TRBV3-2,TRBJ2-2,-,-,TGTGCCAGCAGCAGGGGATCCTCCACCGGGGAGCTGTTTTTT,CASSRGSSTGELFF
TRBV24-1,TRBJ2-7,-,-,TGTGCCACCAGTGAAATAGGGGTGAGTCGCTCCTACGAGCAGTACTTC,CATSEIGVSRSYEQYF
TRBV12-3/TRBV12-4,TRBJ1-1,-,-,TGTGCCAGCAGACAGTTGAACACTGAAGCTTTCTTT,CASRQLNTEAFF
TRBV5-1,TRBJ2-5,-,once,TGCGCCAGCAGCTCTTCTAGGCGGGCCTCAGACCAAGAGACCCAGTACTTC,CASSSSRRASDQETQYF
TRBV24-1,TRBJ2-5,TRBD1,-,TGTGCCACCAGTGAAGCAGGGGGCGGCCAAGAGACCCAGTACTTC,CATSEAGGGQETQYF
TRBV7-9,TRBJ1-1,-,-,TGTGCCAGCAGCTTGGGGGGTTGGACTGAAGCTTTCTTT,CASSLGGWTEAFF
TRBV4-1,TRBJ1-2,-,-,TGCGCCAGCAGCCCCCCCTTGGCGGCCTATGGCTACACCTTC,CASSPPLAAYGYTF
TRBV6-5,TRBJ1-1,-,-,TGTGCCAGCAGTTACTCGGATGTCAGGGCGGTTGCTTTCTTT,CASSYSDVRAVAFF
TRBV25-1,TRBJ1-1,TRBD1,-,TGTGCCAGCAGTGAAACGGACAGGGTAGGCACTGAAGCTTTCTTT,CASSETDRVGTEAFF
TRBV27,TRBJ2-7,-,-,TGTGCCAGCAGCCGGATAGCGTCCCTCTCCTACGAGCAGTACTTC,CASSRIASLSYEQYF
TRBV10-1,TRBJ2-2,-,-,TGCGCCAGCAGTGGTGAGGGGGACCTGAGCACCGGGGAGCTGTTTTTT,CASSGEGDLSTGELFF
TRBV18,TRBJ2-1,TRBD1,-,TGTGCCAGCTCACCGGGGACAGGTGATGAGCAGTTCTTC,CASSPGTGDEQFF
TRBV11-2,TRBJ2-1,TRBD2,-,TGTGCCAGCAGCTTAGCGGGGACTAGCGGCTCCACGGGGTGGATTGAGCAGTTCTTC,CASSLAGTSGSTGWIEQFF
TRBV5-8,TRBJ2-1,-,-,TGTGCCAGCAGCTTAGGGAGTCCGGGGGATGAGCAGTTCTTC,CASSLGSPGDEQFF